What follows are 30 T cell receptor beta chains derived from one specimen sequenced in a study of Ad26.COV2.S vaccination and SARS-CoV-2 variants. Sequencing was performed with immunoSEQ multiplex PCR; in TCRdb, only in-frame clones are kept and a portion is missing. The sample lists fewer than 150,000 clones; about nine tenths were seen once. The sample in question was peripheral blood, obtained after recovery from COVID-19. These TCRs come from a human donor who had recovered from COVID-19.

The chain links TRBV18 to TRBJ2-5, with D possibly matching TRBD1 (5 bases). Germline V gives CDR1 KGHSH, CDR2 LQKENI. The V gene lost 3 bases and the J gene lost 4 bases, with 12 bases spanning the gap. There are 14 residues in the CDR3. CDR3 bases: TGTGCCAGCTCACCCTGGGAACAGGCAGAGACCCAGTACTTC. It codes for CASSPWEQAETQYF. Full variable domain (outside the CDR3, taken from reference TRBV18 and TRBJ2-5): NAGVMQNPRHLVRRRGQEARLRCSPMKGHSHVYWYRQLPEEGLKFMVYLQKENIIDESGMPKERFSAEFPKEGPSILRIQQVVRGDSAAYFCASSPWEQAETQYFGPGTRLLVL.

V is TRBV28 and J is TRBJ1-3; D gene ambiguous. The CDR3 has 14 amino acids. The germline V and J ends were trimmed by 8 bases and 0 bases, with 11 bases remaining between them. Germline loops: CDR1 MDHEN, CDR2 SYDVKM. CDR3 amino acids: CASFTEASGNTIYF. CDR3 nucleotides: TGTGCCAGCTTTACCGAAGCCTCTGGAAACACCATATATTTT.

The V gene is TRBV4-3, the J gene TRBJ2-7, with unresolved D. The CDR3 extends over 14 amino acids. The germline V gene encodes CDR1 LGHNA and CDR2 YSLEER. Trimming took 0 bases from V and 2 from J, leaving 8 bases between them. The CDR3 nucleotides are TGCGCCAGCAGCCAAGATCCGTTGACCTACGAGCAGTACTTC. Protein: CASSQDPLTYEQYF.

This clone was observed once. The rearrangement links TRBV28 to TRBJ1-1; D unclear. The CDR3 extends over 14 amino acids. Germline V gives CDR1 MDHEN, CDR2 SYDVKM. The V and J ends lost 2 bases and 0 bases respectively, with 7 bases between them. The CDR3: CASSLATMNTEAFF. DNA of the CDR3: TGTGCCAGCAGTTTAGCCACTATGAACACTGAAGCTTTCTTT.

The genes are TRBV5-1 and TRBJ1-1; D may be TRBD1 (6 bases). CDR1 is SGHRS, CDR2 YFSETQ, per germline. This CDR3 has 14 residues. The ends were cut back, 3 bases at V and 5 bases at J, with 14 bases in the middle. CDR3 sequence reads: CASSYGQSGTEAFF. The CDR3, as DNA: TGCGCCAGCAGCTACGGACAGTCGGGGACTGAAGCTTTCTTT.

The V and J genes are TRBV7-2 and TRBJ2-1; TRBD2 aligns across 12 bases. This CDR3 has 16 amino acids. V was pared by 4 bases and J by 4 bases, with 5 bases of the junction left unmatched. The germline V gene encodes CDR1 SGHTA and CDR2 FQGNSA. CDR3 DNA: TGTGCCAGCAGCTCAGGGACTAGCGGGTTTTACAATGAGCAGTTCTTC. It codes for CASSSGTSGFYNEQFF.

The CDR3 is CASSLDGRQGYTF. In DNA, the CDR3 is TGCGCCAGCAGCTTGGACGGACGCCAGGGCTACACCTTC. The chain uses TRBV5-1 and TRBJ1-2; D remains ambiguous. CDR3 length equals 13 residues. Germline V gene data show CDR1 as SGHRS and CDR2 as YFSETQ. V was pared by 0 bases and J by 8 bases, with 11 bases between. Based on the CDR3 plus reference TRBV5-1 and TRBJ1-2, the full variable domain is KAGVTQTPRYLIKTRGQQVTLSCSPISGHRSVSWYQQTPGQGLQFLFEYFSETQRNKGNFPGRFSGRQFSNSRSEMNVSTLELGDSALYLCASSLDGRQGYTFGSGTRLTVV.

The rearrangement links TRBV9 to TRBJ1-2, with 8 bases lining up with TRBD1. Per the germline V gene, CDR1 is SGDLS and CDR2 is YYNGEE. The CDR3 covers 15 residues. V shed 5 bases and J 2 bases; nucleotides not matched to a gene: 8. The CDR3 sequence is CASREGQGANYGYTF. The CDR3 DNA follows: TGTGCCAGCAGGGAGGGGCAGGGGGCGAACTATGGCTACACCTTC.

The chain has TRBV27 and TRBJ2-6, with TRBD1 matching over 7 bases. The CDR3 has 17 residues. V gave up 7 bases and J gave up 4 bases; unmatched junction bases: 13. Germline CDR1 MNHEY, CDR2 SMNVEV (reference sequence). DNA for the CDR3: TGTGCCAGCAAACCCCCTCTCAGGGGGAAAGGGGCCAACGTCCTGACTTTC. This sequence encodes CASKPPLRGKGANVLTF.

In this sample, this clone turned up once. The chain uses TRBV9 and TRBJ2-7; no definite D call. CDR3 length equals 14 residues. V was shortened by 4 bases and J by 3 bases, with 14 bases between the two germline ends. CDR1 and CDR2 from the germline V gene are SGDLS and YYNGEE. CDR3 DNA sequence: TGTGCCAGCAGCCCCGTCGGAGAGAACTACGAGCAGTACTTC. Translated, it gives CASSPVGENYEQYF.

The chain uses TRBV27 and TRBJ2-5; tentative D call: TRBD1 (6 bases). The CDR3 runs 12 residues. V lost 6 bases and J lost 5, with 10 bases in between. Per the germline V gene, CDR1 is MNHEY and CDR2 is SMNVEV (reference sequence). As DNA, the CDR3 is TGTGCCAGCAGGGACAGTTGGGAGACCCAGTACTTC. This translates into CASRDSWETQYF.

This clone was observed a single time. The chain is built from TRBV28 and TRBJ1-2; TRBD1 matches at 9 bases. The CDR3 runs to 14 residues. The germline V gene has CDR1 MDHEN and CDR2 SYDVKM. V shed 5 bases, J shed 12 bases, and the junction held 13 bases outside the gene matches. This chain's CDR3 is CASSLSYPGQGNTF. For the CDR3, the DNA is TGTGCCAGCAGTCTAAGTTATCCGGGACAGGGAAACACCTTC.

The rearrangement joins TRBV4-1 to TRBJ1-3; D is unclear. Germline lookup yields CDR1 MGHRA and CDR2 YSYEKL. The CDR3 loop spans 15 amino acids. V was pared by 1 base and J by 6 bases, with 13 bases between. The CDR3 bases are TGCGCCAGCAGCCAAGTTTGGCGATCCTTAAACACCATATATTTT. Translation gives CASSQVWRSLNTIYF.

The gene calls are TRBV3-1 (or the pseudogene TRBV3-2) and TRBJ2-1; TRBD1 matches at 7 bases. In germline, CDR1 is LGHDT, CDR2 YNNKEL (reference sequence). The CDR3 covers 17 residues. After removal of 3 bases from V and 0 bases from J, the junction contained 8 bases not matched to a gene. The CDR3 protein is CASSHPGTASSYNEQFF. The CDR3 DNA reads TGTGCCAGCAGCCACCCCGGGACAGCGAGCTCCTACAATGAGCAGTTCTTC.

J is TRBJ1-2 and V is TRBV11-2, with D possibly TRBD1 on 6 matching bases. Germline V CDR1 and CDR2: SGHAT, FQNNGV. Trimming left V 5 bases short and J 8 bases short, with 18 bases between. The CDR3 is 14 amino acids. The CDR3: CASSPEQGYLGYTF. The CDR3 DNA reads as TGTGCCAGCAGCCCGGAACAGGGCTACTTGGGCTACACCTTC.

V usage is TRBV19 and J usage is TRBJ1-6; D call uncertain. The CDR3 runs 15 residues. V lost 3 bases, J lost 8 bases, and 14 bases lay in between. Germline-derived CDR1 and CDR2 are LNHDA and SQIVND (reference sequence). For the CDR3, the DNA is TGTGCCAGTAGTATCTTAAGGACGGGAGATTCACCCCTCCACTTT. Translation: CASSILRTGDSPLHF.

The rearrangement links TRBV24-1 to TRBJ2-5; 8 nucleotides agree with TRBD2. The CDR3 is 13 residues long. Germline V gene lookup returns CDR1 KGHDR and CDR2 SFDVKD. V trimming: 7 bases; J trimming: 2 bases; junction bases outside the gene matches: 2. CDR3 nucleotides: TGTGCCACCAGCCGCGGGGGGCAAGAGACCCAGTACTTC. Translated, it gives CATSRGGQETQYF.

This clone has just one count. This chain links TRBV4-3 with TRBJ1-1; no reliable D call. Germline V lookup: CDR1 LGHNA, CDR2 YSLEER. The CDR3 is 14 amino acids. V dropped 0 bases and J dropped 1 base, with 6 bases sitting between them. The CDR3 loop is CASSQDWSNTEAFF. For the CDR3, the DNA is TGCGCCAGCAGCCAAGATTGGTCGAACACTGAAGCTTTCTTT.

V gene TRBV9 combines with J gene TRBJ2-6; D is ambiguous. Germline V gene lookup returns CDR1 SGDLS and CDR2 YYNGEE. With 4 bases removed from V and 2 bases from J, the gap between germline ends came to 7 bases. The CDR3 has 14 residues. The DNA for the CDR3 is TGTGCCAGCAGCCCTAAAACTGGGGCCAACGTCCTGACTTTC. It is translated as CASSPKTGANVLTF.

The chain combines TRBV10-3 with TRBJ1-1, with D possibly matching TRBD1 (5 bases). Germline-derived CDR1 and CDR2 are ENHRY and SYGVKD. V lost 10 bases, J lost 1 base, and 13 bases lay in between. The CDR3 runs to 13 residues. As DNA, the CDR3 is TGTGCCACGCAGGGCCAGGGGAACACTGAAGCTTTCTTT. Amino acid sequence: CATQGQGNTEAFF.

V gene TRBV2 combines with J gene TRBJ2-3; 8 bases agree with TRBD2. Germline trimming cut 7 bases from V and 0 bases from J; bases unmatched to any gene: 3. CDR1 and CDR2 (germline): SNHLY, FYNNEI. This CDR3 spans 14 amino acids. In DNA, the CDR3 is TGTGCCAGCACTAGCGGGCCCAGCACAGATACGCAGTATTTT. It yields the protein CASTSGPSTDTQYF.

This clone was seen a single time. The chain combines TRBV7-9 with TRBJ2-5; 14 bases agree with TRBD2. The J segment lost 4 bases and the V segment lost 5 bases, leaving 3 bases of the junction unmatched. Germline assignment: CDR1 SEHNR and CDR2 FQNEAQ (reference sequence). This CDR3 region has 15 residues. The CDR3 nucleotides read TGTGCCAGCAGCCTAGGGACTAGCGGGGGAGAGACCCAGTACTTC. This codes for CASSLGTSGGETQYF.

The J gene is TRBJ1-2, the V gene TRBV19; 8 bases fit TRBD1. V gave up 7 bases and J gave up 0 bases; unmatched junction bases: 4. The germline V gene encodes CDR1 LNHDA and CDR2 SQIVND (reference sequence). This CDR3 is built from 14 residues. CDR3 in amino acids: CASKEGQANYGYTF. In nucleotides, the CDR3 is TGTGCCAGTAAGGAGGGACAGGCTAACTATGGCTACACCTTC. The variable domain in full, with the rest retrieved from reference TRBV19 and TRBJ1-2, is DGGITQSPKYLFRKEGQNVTLSCEQNLNHDAMYWYRQDPGQGLRLIYYSQIVNDFQKGDIAEGYSVSREKKESFPLTVTSAQKNPTAFYLCASKEGQANYGYTFGSGTRLTVV.

This chain uses TRBV30 with TRBJ1-6; 9 bases match TRBD1. The CDR3 length is 14 residues. J was trimmed by 9 bases and V by 0 bases; bases with no gene match: 3. The germline V gene has CDR1 GTSNPN and CDR2 SVGIG (reference sequence). This CDR3 reads CAWSVGTGSSPLHF. Written as DNA, the CDR3 is TGTGCCTGGAGTGTGGGGACAGGGAGTTCACCCCTCCACTTT.

The V gene is TRBV7-2, the J gene TRBJ2-1; TRBD1 might be the D (6 bases). The CDR3 loop spans 16 amino acids. The germline V gene encodes CDR1 SGHTA and CDR2 FQGNSA. V lost 6 bases, J lost 5 bases, and 20 bases lay in between. The chain's CDR3 is CASRKRLGEGDNEQFF. The CDR3 DNA reads as TGTGCCAGCAGAAAAAGGTTGGGTGAGGGGGACAATGAGCAGTTCTTC.

The V call is TRBV30, the J call TRBJ2-1; 9 bases are shared with TRBD2. V lost 7 bases, J lost 12 bases, and 13 bases stayed unmatched. The CDR3 runs 13 residues. Germline V lookup: CDR1 GTSNPN, CDR2 SVGIG (reference sequence). The CDR3 sequence is CASEPIRGGVQFF. CDR3 DNA sequence: TGTGCCTCTGAGCCCATCCGCGGGGGGGTGCAGTTCTTC.

The chain has TRBV25-1 and TRBJ2-2, with D uncertain. The V and J ends lost 8 bases and 1 base respectively, with 8 bases between them. Germline CDR1 is MGHDK and CDR2 is SYGVNS. CDR3 size: 13 residues. The CDR3 sequence is CASGQVNTGELFF. The CDR3 DNA is TGTGCCAGCGGCCAGGTGAACACCGGGGAGCTGTTTTTT.

This chain links TRBV30 with TRBJ1-5; tentatively, D is TRBD1 (6 bases). Trimming cost V 2 bases and J 11 bases, with 13 bases left between them. This CDR3 comprises 12 residues. The germline V gene has CDR1 GTSNPN and CDR2 SVGIG (reference sequence). The CDR3 is CAWSMGAQSQHF. For the CDR3, the DNA is TGTGCCTGGAGTATGGGGGCACAGTCCCAGCATTTT.

Points on this clone: Relative to the germline gene, one junction end is altered; a read error may explain this. This chain joins TRBV7-9 and TRBJ1-1; 9 bases align to TRBD1. Germline V gene lookup returns CDR1 SEHNR and CDR2 FQNEAQ (reference sequence). The CDR3 is made up of 14 amino acids. The CDR3 nucleotides are TGTGCCAGCGGCTTCTCGGACAGGGGCACTGAAGCTTTCTTT. Amino acids: CASGFSDRGTEAFF.

The chain recombines TRBV7-8 with TRBJ2-1; 7 bases are a match to TRBD1. After removal of 2 bases from V and 0 bases from J, the junction contained 4 bases not matched to a gene. Germline V gene lookup returns CDR1 SGHVS and CDR2 FQNEAQ. The CDR3 sequence is 16 residues long. The CDR3 loop is CASSLQGVSSYNEQFF. The CDR3 region has the DNA TGTGCCAGCAGCTTACAGGGGGTGAGCTCCTACAATGAGCAGTTCTTC.